Listed below are T cell receptor beta chains from one sample, sequenced in a study of post-analysis software for immune sequencing data. TCRdb passed the PCR reads through MiXCR, listing each CDR3 protein once. The data contain more than 450,000 distinct CDR3 sequences, under 40% of them singletons. Sequencing was performed on blood. These receptors all come from a girl aged 2 to 17 with multiple sclerosis. Each CDR3 is given with its conserved first and last residue. D genes are given only for firm matches. Clone size is shown for a subset of rows, as once, few, many or a class of expanded clone.

clone size,D gene,J gene,V gene,CDR3 protein,CDR3 DNA
few,TRBD1,TRBJ2-5,TRBV9,CASSEGAGEQETQYF,TGTGCCAGCAGCGAGGGGGCAGGGGAACAAGAGACCCAGTACTTC
-,TRBD2,TRBJ2-7,TRBV10-3,CAISPLAGVTPGEQYF,TGTGCCATCAGTCCATTAGCGGGAGTGACGCCGGGCGAGCAGTACTTC
-,-,TRBJ1-1,TRBV5-8,CASSVAYEAFF,TGTGCCAGCTCGGTAGCGTATGAAGCTTTCTTT
-,-,TRBJ2-1,TRBV12-3/TRBV12-4,CASSGLPGDNEQFF,TGTGCCAGCAGTGGACTACCGGGTGACAATGAGCAGTTCTTC
-,-,TRBJ1-6,TRBV20-1,CSAIRDRGSPLHF,TGCAGTGCTATAAGGGATAGGGGCTCACCCCTCCACTTT
-,TRBD2,TRBJ2-5,TRBV6-1,CASELAAGAQYF,TGTGCCAGCGAGCTAGCGGCTGGGGCCCAGTACTTC
few,TRBD2,TRBJ2-1,TRBV20-1,CSAGRTSGITYNEQFF,TGCAGTGCTGGTCGGACTAGCGGGATCACCTACAATGAGCAGTTCTTC
few,-,TRBJ1-6,TRBV10-3,CAISEEPRQIDSPLHF,TGTGCCATCAGTGAGGAGCCCCGACAGATCGATTCACCCCTCCACTTT
few,-,TRBJ1-6,TRBV19,CASQTVINSPLHF,TGTGCCAGCCAAACAGTTATCAATTCACCCCTCCACTTT
-,TRBD2,TRBJ2-1,TRBV4-1,CASSQPGLDEQFF,TGCGCCAGCAGCCAACCCGGACTAGATGAGCAGTTCTTC
-,-,TRBJ1-4,TRBV5-1,CASSLSGQIGEKLFF,TGCGCCAGCAGCTTATCTGGACAAATAGGCGAAAAACTGTTTTTT
-,-,TRBJ2-7,TRBV15,CATSRDRVLSYEQYF,TGTGCCACCAGCAGAGACAGGGTTCTCTCCTACGAGCAGTACTTC
once,-,TRBJ1-2,TRBV20-1,CSTSGVQGADGYTF,TGCAGTACTAGCGGGGTACAGGGCGCAGATGGCTACACCTTC
many,-,TRBJ2-1,TRBV5-1,CASSLVGGSYNEQFF,TGCGCCAGCAGCTTGGTAGGGGGCTCCTACAATGAGCAGTTCTTC
-,-,TRBJ2-2,TRBV4-1,CASSQITGNTGELFF,TGCGCCAGCAGCCAGATCACAGGTAACACCGGGGAGCTGTTTTTT
-,-,TRBJ1-2,TRBV3-1,CASSQDEGTDYGYTF,TGTGCCAGCAGCCAAGATGAGGGGACGGACTATGGCTACACCTTC
-,-,TRBJ2-2,TRBV25-1,CASTDSETAAPGELFF,TGTGCCAGCACAGATTCGGAGACCGCGGCCCCCGGGGAGCTGTTTTTT
-,TRBD1,TRBJ1-2,TRBV5-1,CASSSQGAGGYTF,TGCGCCAGCAGCTCACAGGGGGCTGGAGGCTACACCTTC
-,TRBD1,TRBJ1-5,TRBV7-9,CASSLVGTGGVGQPQHF,TGTGCCAGCAGCTTAGTTGGGACAGGAGGAGTAGGGCAGCCCCAGCATTTT
-,-,TRBJ2-1,TRBV6-1,CASSEVLGYEQFF,TGTGCCAGCAGTGAGGTGTTAGGCTATGAGCAGTTCTTC
few,-,TRBJ2-1,TRBV7-8,CASSLVSQKSYSEQFF,TGTGCCAGCAGCTTAGTAAGCCAAAAATCCTACAGTGAGCAGTTCTTC
many,TRBD1,TRBJ2-5,TRBV7-2,CASSSGQIQETQYF,TGTGCCAGCAGCTCGGGACAGATCCAAGAGACCCAGTACTTC
-,-,TRBJ1-2,TRBV29-1,CSTKDRPHGYTF,TGCAGCACCAAAGACAGGCCGCATGGCTACACCTTC
-,TRBD1,TRBJ2-1,TRBV3-1,CAGSQGGTGNNEQFF,TGTGCCGGCAGCCAAGGAGGGACAGGGAACAATGAGCAGTTCTTC
few,-,TRBJ2-3,TRBV6-1,CASSEARAGASTDTQYF,TGTGCCAGCAGTGAAGCGCGGGCAGGGGCTAGCACAGATACGCAGTATTTT
-,TRBD1,TRBJ1-1,TRBV12-3/TRBV12-4,CASSPTWDRGYTEAFF,TGTGCCAGCAGCCCTACGTGGGACAGGGGCTACACTGAAGCTTTCTTT
many,-,TRBJ2-1,TRBV29-1,CSVEWGTSNEQFF,TGCAGCGTTGAATGGGGGACTTCCAATGAGCAGTTCTTC
few,TRBD1,TRBJ1-5,TRBV20-1,CSAELDRGRQPQHF,TGCAGTGCTGAGCTCGACAGGGGGCGTCAGCCCCAGCATTTT
-,-,TRBJ2-1,TRBV7-3,CASSLGSLPGGHNEQFF,TGTGCCAGCAGCTTAGGCTCCCTACCTGGGGGCCACAATGAGCAGTTCTTC
few,-,TRBJ2-7,TRBV6-6,CASRSDWGIYYEQYF,TGTGCCAGCAGATCTGATTGGGGCATTTACTACGAGCAGTACTTC
many,-,TRBJ2-5,TRBV10-3,CAISSLGGETQYF,TGTGCCATCAGTAGTCTGGGCGGTGAGACCCAGTACTTC
-,-,TRBJ1-2,TRBV6-1,CASSTPFSTGWDLGARYGYTF,TGTGCCAGCAGTACCCCTTTCTCTACAGGTTGGGATTTGGGGGCGCGCTATGGCTACACCTTC
-,-,TRBJ1-3,TRBV12-3/TRBV12-4,CASSTGNSGNTIYF,TGTGCCAGCAGTACAGGGAACTCTGGAAACACCATATATTTT
-,TRBD2,TRBJ2-1,TRBV5-1,CASSLEGLAGPYNEQFF,TGCGCCAGCAGCTTGGAGGGGCTAGCGGGACCCTACAATGAGCAGTTCTTC
-,-,TRBJ2-5,TRBV10-2,CASTTPGQIQETQYF,TGCGCCAGCACCACCCCAGGACAGATCCAAGAGACCCAGTACTTC
-,-,TRBJ2-1,TRBV20-1,CSARDSTRRNEQFF,TGCAGTGCTAGAGATAGCACTCGAAGGAATGAGCAGTTCTTC
-,-,TRBJ2-7,TRBV7-2,CASSSAGTPYEQYF,TGTGCCAGCAGCTCCGCCGGGACCCCCTACGAGCAGTACTTC
-,-,TRBJ1-2,TRBV7-3,CASSLGGNYDYTF,TGTGCCAGCAGCTTAGGGGGGAACTATGACTACACCTTC
-,TRBD1,TRBJ1-2,TRBV20-1,CSARATPGQGFYGYTF,TGCAGTGCTAGGGCGACTCCGGGACAGGGGTTCTATGGCTACACCTTC
-,-,TRBJ2-5,TRBV7-2,CASSSQTPQETQYF,TGTGCCAGCAGCTCCCAGACTCCACAAGAGACCCAGTACTTC
many,-,TRBJ2-1,TRBV29-1,CSVAGHSGYEQFF,TGCAGCGTTGCAGGACATAGCGGCTATGAGCAGTTCTTC
-,-,TRBJ2-7,TRBV10-3,CAITGGSGEQYF,TGTGCCATCACCGGGGGTAGTGGCGAGCAGTACTTC
-,TRBD2,TRBJ2-1,TRBV7-3,CASSSGLAGADEQFF,TGTGCCAGCAGCTCGGGACTAGCGGGGGCCGATGAGCAGTTCTTC
few,-,TRBJ2-3,TRBV4-1,CASSQDVSGGKDTQYF,TGCGCCAGCAGCCAAGATGTATCCGGGGGAAAGGATACGCAGTATTTT
-,TRBD2,TRBJ2-1,TRBV12-3/TRBV12-4,CASSLRLAGAASGDEQFF,TGTGCCAGCAGTCTGCGACTAGCGGGGGCCGCCAGTGGCGATGAGCAGTTCTTC
-,TRBD2,TRBJ2-5,TRBV5-1,CASSLGLALEETQYF,TGCGCCAGCAGCTTGGGACTAGCATTGGAGGAGACCCAGTACTTC
-,-,TRBJ2-7,TRBV20-1,CSASSTDSSYEQYF,TGCAGTGCTAGCTCCACGGACTCGTCCTACGAGCAGTACTTC
-,-,TRBJ2-1,TRBV4-1,CASSQLRGFTYNKQFF,TGCGCCAGCAGCCAACTCAGGGGATTTACCTACAATAAGCAGTTCTTC
-,-,TRBJ2-2,TRBV5-1,CASSYRGPSSGTGELFF,TGCGCCAGCAGCTATAGGGGACCTAGCTCCGGCACCGGGGAGCTGTTTTTT
few,-,TRBJ1-6,TRBV20-1,CSAPGGGAGSPLHF,TGCAGTGCTCCCGGGGGAGGGGCAGGATCACCCCTCCACTTT
-,-,TRBJ2-1,TRBV29-1,CSVEVRIYNEQFF,TGCAGCGTTGAGGTGAGGATCTACAATGAGCAGTTCTTC
-,TRBD1,TRBJ2-4,TRBV7-3,CASSREATGRGENIQYF,TGTGCCAGCAGCCGTGAGGCGACAGGGCGAGGTGAAAACATTCAGTACTTC
-,-,TRBJ2-4,TRBV7-9,CASSPPSDSLAKNIQYF,TGTGCCAGCAGCCCCCCTTCGGACTCCTTAGCCAAAAACATTCAGTACTTC
-,TRBD2,TRBJ2-3,TRBV3-1,CASSWTSGSSDTQYF,TGTGCCAGCAGTTGGACTAGCGGGAGTTCAGATACGCAGTATTTT